Below, 13 T cell receptor beta chains from the same sample are listed, as sequenced in a study of T-cell reconstitution after alpha-beta-depleted transplantation in children. Construction of the TCRbeta library involved unique molecular identifiers. MiXCR was run by TCRdb on the PCR reads, yielding one entry per CDR3 protein. The data contain about a million distinct CDR3 sequences, about 30% of them singletons. Sequencing was performed on PBMCs, mostly from graft donor cells, taken 360 days after TCRalphabeta/CD19-depleted stem cell transplant. These receptors originate from a boy under three years old who had a stem cell transplant for SCID, so the T cells may come from the graft donor.

This clonotype was detected a few times. The chain couples TRBV20-1 to TRBJ2-3, with D unresolved. Trimming removed 5 bases from V and 3 bases from J, with 12 bases in between. There are 13 residues in the CDR3. Germline loops: CDR1 DFQATT, CDR2 SNEGSKA (reference sequence). CDR3 in amino acids: CSAEKVGTDTQYF. The CDR3 region has the DNA TGCAGTGCTGAAAAGGTGGGGACAGATACGCAGTATTTT.

This clonotype was detected only a few times. The rearrangement links TRBV5-1 to TRBJ2-7; 10 nucleotides match TRBD2. Trimming at V came to 0 bases and at J to 2 bases, leaving 5 bases not matched to a gene. This CDR3 region has 16 residues. Looked up from germline, CDR1 is SGHRS and CDR2 is YFSETQ. As DNA, the CDR3 is TGCGCCAGCAGCTTGGCGAGCGGGGGGGCCCCCTACGAGCAGTACTTC. Amino acids: CASSLASGGAPYEQYF.

There are many counts of this clonotype. The rearrangement links TRBV12-3 or TRBV12-4 to TRBJ2-3; TRBD2 matches at 12 bases. The CDR3 extends over 17 amino acids. Losses at the gene ends were 5 bases for V and 2 bases for J; bases not matched to a gene: 8. The CDR3 DNA is TGTGCCAGCAGTCCGTGGACTAGCGGGGACAACACAGATACGCAGTATTTT. Translation gives CASSPWTSGDNTDTQYF.

The chain joins TRBV6-5 to TRBJ1-1; no reliable D call. V was pared by 2 bases and J by 1 base, with 11 bases between. The CDR3 is 15 residues long. Germline loops: CDR1 MNHEY, CDR2 SVGAGI. CDR3 in DNA: TGTGCCAGCAGTTACGATCCGGTCTCGAACACTGAAGCTTTCTTT. It specifies CASSYDPVSNTEAFF.

The rearrangement links TRBV5-1 to TRBJ1-2; 7 bases are a match to TRBD1. J lost 9 bases, V lost 4 bases, and 9 bases had no gene match. The CDR3 is made up of 13 amino acids. Germline V lookup: CDR1 SGHRS, CDR2 YFSETQ. The chain's CDR3 is CASSTTGTESYTF. DNA for the CDR3: TGCGCCAGCAGCACAACCGGGACAGAGAGCTACACCTTC.

The gene calls are TRBV7-2 and TRBJ2-3; 9 bases agree with TRBD2. Germline V lookup: CDR1 SGHTA, CDR2 FQGNSA. With V trimmed by 1 base and J by 2 bases, 7 bases remained unmatched. This CDR3 has 17 amino acids. CDR3: CASSLVGAGGPTDTQYF. CDR3 nucleotide sequence: TGTGCCAGCAGCTTAGTGGGTGCGGGGGGGCCCACAGATACGCAGTATTTT. Variable domain in full (rest from reference TRBV7-2 and TRBJ2-3): GAGVSQSPSNKVTEKGKDVELRCDPISGHTALYWYRQSLGQGLEFLIYFQGNSAPDKSGLPSDRFSAERTGGSVSTLTIQRTQQEDSAVYLCASSLVGAGGPTDTQYFGPGTRLTVL.

V is TRBV12-3 or TRBV12-4 and J is TRBJ1-1, with D possibly being TRBD1 (5 bases). The CDR3 length is 13 residues. V lost 6 bases and J 7 bases, leaving 15 bases between the germline ends. CDR3 amino acids: CASSEGRESEAFF. CDR3 sequence (DNA): TGTGCCAGCAGCGAAGGCAGGGAGAGTGAAGCTTTCTTT.

The V gene is TRBV10-3, the J gene TRBJ2-1, with 13 positions matching TRBD2. V shed 6 bases, J shed 8 bases, and the junction held 13 bases outside the gene matches. This CDR3 spans 17 amino acids. In germline, CDR1 is ENHRY, CDR2 SYGVKD. DNA for the CDR3: TGTGCCATCAGGGGTTCGACTAGCGGGGGGCCAAAGGATGAGCAGTTCTTC. Its translation is CAIRGSTSGGPKDEQFF.

The V gene is TRBV27, the J gene TRBJ2-7; TRBD1 matches at 9 bases. The ends lost 6 bases at V and 3 bases at J; junction bases unmatched: 15. The CDR3 extends over 17 amino acids. Germline CDR1 MNHEY, CDR2 SMNVEV (reference sequence). CDR3 in amino acids: CASRPGQGVPSIYEQYF. The CDR3 nucleotides are TGTGCCAGCAGGCCGGGACAGGGTGTTCCATCTATCTACGAGCAGTACTTC.

This clonotype was counted only a few times. The genes are TRBV20-1 and TRBJ1-2; 7 bases match TRBD1. The CDR3 has 13 residues. The trim removed 5 bases at V and 2 bases at J, leaving 5 bases unmatched. Looked up from germline, CDR1 is DFQATT and CDR2 is SNEGSKA (reference sequence). The CDR3: CSAGDRENYGYTF. The DNA of the CDR3 is TGCAGTGCTGGCGACAGGGAAAACTATGGCTACACCTTC.

The chain uses TRBV29-1 and TRBJ2-5, with 10 bases lining up with TRBD1. Germline CDR1 and CDR2: SQVTM and ANQGSEA. Losses at the gene ends were 8 bases for V and 4 bases for J; bases not matched to a gene: 10. The CDR3 has 14 residues. This chain's CDR3 is CSTGQGSLGETQYF. The DNA for the CDR3 is TGCAGCACGGGACAGGGGTCTTTAGGAGAGACCCAGTACTTC.

The DNA for the CDR3 is TGCAGCGTTGCATGGGGAGTTGGGGAAAAACTGTTTTTT. This codes for CSVAWGVGEKLFF. The chain recombines TRBV29-1 with TRBJ1-4; D remains ambiguous. The V end was cut by 4 bases, the J end by 8 bases, with 14 bases between. Germline loops: CDR1 SQVTM, CDR2 ANQGSEA. The CDR3 is 13 residues long. Supplemented by reference TRBV29-1 and TRBJ1-4, the full variable domain reads SAVISQKPSRDICQRGTSLTIQCQVDSQVTMMFWYRQQPGQSLTLIATANQGSEATYESGFVIDKFPISRPNLTFSTLTVSNMSPEDSSIYLCSVAWGVGEKLFFGSGTQLSVL.

This clonotype was seen more than once but under ten times. CDR3 sequence reads: CASSPHPSIAYGYTF. The CDR3 DNA follows: TGTGCCAGCAGTCCCCATCCTAGCATTGCCTATGGCTACACCTTC. The V gene is TRBV12-3 or TRBV12-4, the J gene TRBJ1-2; no definite D call. The CDR3 totals 15 residues. Trimming left V 5 bases short and J 4 bases short, with 17 bases between.